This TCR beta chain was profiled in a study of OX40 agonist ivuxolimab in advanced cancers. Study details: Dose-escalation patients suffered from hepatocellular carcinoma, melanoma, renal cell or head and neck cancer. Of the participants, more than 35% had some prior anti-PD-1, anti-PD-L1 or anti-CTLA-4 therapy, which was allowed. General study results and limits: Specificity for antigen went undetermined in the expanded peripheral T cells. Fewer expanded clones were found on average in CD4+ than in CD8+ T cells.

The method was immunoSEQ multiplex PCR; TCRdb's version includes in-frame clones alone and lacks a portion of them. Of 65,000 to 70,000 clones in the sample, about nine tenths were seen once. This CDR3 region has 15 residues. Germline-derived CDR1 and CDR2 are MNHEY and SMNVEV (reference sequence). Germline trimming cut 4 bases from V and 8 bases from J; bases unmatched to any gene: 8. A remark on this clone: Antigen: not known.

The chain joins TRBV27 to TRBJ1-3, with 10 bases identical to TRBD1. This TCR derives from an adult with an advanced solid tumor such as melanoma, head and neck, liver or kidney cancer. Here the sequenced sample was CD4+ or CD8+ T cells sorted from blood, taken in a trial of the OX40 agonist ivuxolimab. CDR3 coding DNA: TGTGCCAGCAGTTCCCCGGGACAGGGGTTCGACACCATATATTTT. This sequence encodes CASSSPGQGFDTIYF.